These T cell receptor beta chains were read from a single sample in a study of blood T cell repertoires in COVID-19. Profiled with immunoSEQ multiplex PCR; TCRdb holds only in-frame clones, not every one. The sample has more than 250,000 clones; approximately 82% are singletons. The sample taken for sequencing was peripheral blood. These receptors were obtained from a woman aged 50 to 60 with acute or convalescent COVID-19. CDR3s include the opening cysteine and the closing phenylalanine or tryptophan. The order of the fields is CDR3 DNA, CDR3 protein, D gene, V gene, J gene, clone size. D genes are given only for firm matches. Clone size is stated in some rows and not others, as once, few, many or a class when expanded.

CDR3nt: TGTGCCAGCACCCCCCTAGCGGGAGGCACAGATACGCAGTATTTT; CDR3aa: CASTPLAGGTDTQYF; d_gene: TRBD2; v_gene: TRBV9; j_gene: TRBJ2-3; abundance: .
CDR3nt: TGTGCCAGCAGCTTCGTGACAAGCCAGCCCCAGCATTTT; CDR3aa: CASSFVTSQPQHF; d_gene: .; v_gene: TRBV7-2; j_gene: TRBJ1-5; abundance: once
CDR3nt: TGTGCCAGCAGCACCCGGCAGGTGTATGGCTACACCTTC; CDR3aa: CASSTRQVYGYTF; d_gene: .; v_gene: TRBV7-2; j_gene: TRBJ1-2; abundance: .
CDR3nt: TGCGCCAGCAGCCAAGTCAGGACTAGCGGGTATAATGAGCAGTTCTTC; CDR3aa: CASSQVRTSGYNEQFF; d_gene: TRBD2; v_gene: TRBV4-3; j_gene: TRBJ2-1; abundance: .
CDR3nt: TGCGCCAGCAGCTCACAGGGGGCATATGGCTACACCTTC; CDR3aa: CASSSQGAYGYTF; d_gene: TRBD1; v_gene: TRBV5-1; j_gene: TRBJ1-2; abundance: .
CDR3nt: TGTGCCAGCAGCGTAGTGGCTAGCGGGAGGGATACGCAGTATTTT; CDR3aa: CASSVVASGRDTQYF; d_gene: TRBD2; v_gene: TRBV9; j_gene: TRBJ2-3; abundance: .
CDR3nt: TGTGCCAGCAGCTCCCGGGGGGCTGGAAACACCATATATTTT; CDR3aa: CASSSRGAGNTIYF; d_gene: .; v_gene: TRBV7-8; j_gene: TRBJ1-3; abundance: .
CDR3nt: TGTGCCAGCAGCTCCTCCGGGACTAGCGGTTACGAGCAGTACTTC; CDR3aa: CASSSSGTSGYEQYF; d_gene: TRBD2; v_gene: TRBV7-2; j_gene: TRBJ2-7; abundance: .
CDR3nt: TGTGCCAGCAGTTTAAACCCTACTCGGACAGGGGCGCAAGAGACCCAGTACTTC; CDR3aa: CASSLNPTRTGAQETQYF; d_gene: TRBD1; v_gene: TRBV27; j_gene: TRBJ2-5; abundance: .
CDR3nt: TGTGCCAGCACAGGACAGGGAGGGGAAGGAACTGAAGCTTTCTTT; CDR3aa: CASTGQGGEGTEAFF; d_gene: TRBD1; v_gene: TRBV2; j_gene: TRBJ1-1; abundance: .